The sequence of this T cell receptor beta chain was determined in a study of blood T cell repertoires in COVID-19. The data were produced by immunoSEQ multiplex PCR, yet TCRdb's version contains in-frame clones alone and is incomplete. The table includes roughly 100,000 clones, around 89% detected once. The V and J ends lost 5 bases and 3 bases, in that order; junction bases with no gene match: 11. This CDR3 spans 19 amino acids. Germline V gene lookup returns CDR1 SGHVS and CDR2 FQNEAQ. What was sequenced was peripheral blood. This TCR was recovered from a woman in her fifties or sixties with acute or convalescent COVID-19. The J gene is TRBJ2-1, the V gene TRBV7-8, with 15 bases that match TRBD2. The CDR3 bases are TGTGCCAGCAGCATAGGACTAGCGGGAGGGTATTTGGGCTACAATGAGCAGTTCTTC. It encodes CASSIGLAGGYLGYNEQFF.